This TCR beta chain was sequenced in a study of shared clonotypes between healthy human individuals. Data came from immunoSEQ multiplex PCR; TCRdb stores just in-frame clones and leaves some out. The table lists millions of clones, approximately 93% of them singletons. CDR1 is SGHTA, CDR2 FQGNSA, per germline. CDR3 length: 15 residues. V lost 1 base, J lost 8 bases, and 14 bases lay in between. The V gene is TRBV7-2, the J gene TRBJ1-4; TRBD1 might be the D (5 bases). What was sequenced was naive CD4+ T cells from PBMCs. Described subset: CD45RA+ positively selected. The TCR comes from a young man in good health. Some clones in this sample may be carry-over from other donors' samples. As DNA, the CDR3 is TGTGCCAGCAGCTTAGGGCAGACAGTTCGGGAAAAACTGTTTTTT. This encodes CASSLGQTVREKLFF.